Listed below are T cell receptor beta chains from one sample, sequenced in a study of blood T cell repertoires in COVID-19. The table came from immunoSEQ multiplex PCR; TCRdb's copy has only in-frame clones and leaves some out. Of some 270,000 clones listed, around 89% are singletons. Sequences were obtained from peripheral blood. The receptors shown here come from a man aged 30 to 39 with acute or convalescent COVID-19. The CDR3 runs from the conserved cysteine through the conserved F or W. D genes are given only for firm matches. Part of the rows lack a size; the others show once, few, many or a class for expanded clones.

d_call,j_call,v_call,clone_size,cdr3_nt,cdr3_aa
-,TRBJ2-3,TRBV6-1,-,TGTGCCAGCAGTGAGACCCCGCGGAGAACAGATACGCAGTATTTT,CASSETPRRTDTQYF
TRBD1,TRBJ1-1,TRBV6-5,-,TGTGCCAGCAGTTACGCGGACAGGGACACTGAAGCTTTCTTT,CASSYADRDTEAFF
TRBD1,TRBJ1-2,TRBV27,few,TGTGCCAGCAGTAGACAGGGTTTTGGCTACACCTTC,CASSRQGFGYTF
TRBD1,TRBJ1-6,TRBV6-4,-,TGTGCCAGCAGCGCCCGGACAGGGGGTTCACCCCTCCACTTT,CASSARTGGSPLHF
TRBD1,TRBJ1-4,TRBV15,-,TGTGCCACCAGCGATAGGACAGGGGGGTTTGAAAAACTGTTTTTT,CATSDRTGGFEKLFF
-,TRBJ2-2,TRBV18,-,TGTGCCAGCTCACCCCAGACGAACACCGGGGAGCTGTTTTTT,CASSPQTNTGELFF
-,TRBJ1-6,TRBV4-1,-,TGCGCCAGCAGCCAAGAAGAGGGAAAGGGCAATTCACCCCTCCACTTT,CASSQEEGKGNSPLHF
-,TRBJ2-3,TRBV5-4,-,TGTGCCAGCAGCTTGTACCTGACTAGCACAGATACGCAGTATTTT,CASSLYLTSTDTQYF
TRBD2,TRBJ2-3,TRBV9,-,TGTGCCAGCAGCCTAACGGAAGCGGGGGGTTTAGCAGATACGCAGTATTTT,CASSLTEAGGLADTQYF
-,TRBJ1-4,TRBV6-4,-,TGTGCCAGCAGTGACCGCCCCAAAGCTAATGAAAAATTGTTTTTT,CASSDRPKANEKLFF
TRBD1,TRBJ2-7,TRBV6-1,once,TGTGCCAGCAGTGAAGGGGACAGCGGCTACGAGCAGTACTTC,CASSEGDSGYEQYF
-,TRBJ2-5,TRBV3-1/TRBV3-2,-,TGTGCCAGCAGCCTCACCTCAGGGGGGCGAGGAAGAGAGACCCAGTACTTC,CASSLTSGGRGRETQYF
-,TRBJ1-3,TRBV28,-,TGTGCCAGCAGTTTATACGGGTCGATTGGAAACACCATATATTTT,CASSLYGSIGNTIYF
-,TRBJ1-1,TRBV2,-,TGTGCCAGCAGTGAAGCGCCGGGGGGCTCTGAAGCTTTCTTT,CASSEAPGGSEAFF
-,TRBJ2-7,TRBV15,-,TGTGCCACCAGCAGAGATCGGGGGTCCCACGAGCAGTACTTC,CATSRDRGSHEQYF
-,TRBJ2-2,TRBV7-9,-,TGTGCCAGCAGCCCTAAATTTACCGGGGAGCTGTTTTTT,CASSPKFTGELFF
TRBD2,TRBJ2-7,TRBV30,-,TGTGCCTGCGGGACTAGCGGGGGGCTAATCTCCTACGAGCAGTACTTC,CACGTSGGLISYEQYF
-,TRBJ2-3,TRBV11-2,-,TGTGCCAGCAGCCTTAGTGTGAGCACAGATACGCAGTATTTT,CASSLSVSTDTQYF
TRBD2,TRBJ2-5,TRBV2,-,TGTGCCGGCAGGACTAGTCAAGAGACCCAGTACTTC,CAGRTSQETQYF
-,TRBJ1-3,TRBV20-1,-,TGCAGTGCTAGTAAGGGGAGAAACACCATATATTTT,CSASKGRNTIYF
-,TRBJ2-7,TRBV5-6,once,TGTGCCAGCAGCTTGGGGCGGTTACGAGAGCAGTACTTC,CASSLGRLREQYF
-,TRBJ1-2,TRBV28,-,TGTGCCAGCAGTTTAAGCCAGGGTATTGGCTACACCTTC,CASSLSQGIGYTF
TRBD1,TRBJ2-5,TRBV10-1,-,TGCGCCAGCGGGCCGGGACAGGGAACACAAGAGACCCAGTACTTC,CASGPGQGTQETQYF
TRBD1,TRBJ1-3,TRBV7-9,-,TGTGCCAGCAGGGGACAGGGGGCCGGAAACACCATATATTTT,CASRGQGAGNTIYF
-,TRBJ1-2,TRBV14,-,TGTGCCAGCAGCCCCAGGGAGGAGAGTGGCTACACCTTC,CASSPREESGYTF
-,TRBJ1-3,TRBV19,-,TGTGCCAGTATGGGCAAACAGGGACGAAACACCATATATTTT,CASMGKQGRNTIYF
TRBD1,TRBJ2-5,TRBV12-5,-,TGTGCTAGTGGTCTCCGGGACAGGGACCACCAAGAGACCCAGTACTTC,CASGLRDRDHQETQYF
-,TRBJ2-5,TRBV18,-,TGTGCCAGCTCACCACCCGTCTTGGGGAGCCAAGAGACCCAGTACTTC,CASSPPVLGSQETQYF
TRBD2,TRBJ2-3,TRBV28,few,TGTGCCAGCAGTCAAGCGGGGGGGCGGGATACGCAGTATTTT,CASSQAGGRDTQYF
-,TRBJ1-2,TRBV7-9,-,TGTGCCAGCAGCTCGACAGCTTTCACTAACTATGGCTACACCTTC,CASSSTAFTNYGYTF
TRBD1,TRBJ1-4,TRBV7-9,-,TGTGCCAGCAGCCCAGGGGGGAGAGAAAATGAAAAACTGTTTTTT,CASSPGGRENEKLFF
TRBD1,TRBJ1-5,TRBV19,-,TGTGCCAGTCACCGGGACAGGGATCAGCCCCAGCATTTT,CASHRDRDQPQHF
-,TRBJ2-7,TRBV27,-,TGTGCCAGCAGTCGCCGCAACAGGAAGATCGACGAGCAGTACTTC,CASSRRNRKIDEQYF
-,TRBJ2-5,TRBV20-1,-,TGCAGTGCTAGTGGAGCCCAGCTAGTAAAAACCCAGTACTTC,CSASGAQLVKTQYF
TRBD1,TRBJ1-6,TRBV18,-,TGTGCCAGCTCACCCGCCGGACAGGGGGCTTCACCCCTCCACTTT,CASSPAGQGASPLHF
-,TRBJ1-6,TRBV6-1,-,TGTGCCAGCAGTTATCGGGATTCACCCCTCCACTTT,CASSYRDSPLHF
-,TRBJ2-7,TRBV28,-,TGTGCCAGCAGATACAGGGTCTCAAGCCGTTTCGAGCAGTACTTC,CASRYRVSSRFEQYF
-,TRBJ2-7,TRBV28,-,TGTGCCAGCAACAGGGCCAGCTCCTACGAGCAGTACTTC,CASNRASSYEQYF
-,TRBJ1-1,TRBV7-8,-,TGTGCCAGCACCGAATACGGGACAAGCAACACTGAAGCTTTCTTT,CASTEYGTSNTEAFF
TRBD1,TRBJ1-1,TRBV3-1/TRBV3-2,-,TGTGCCAGCAGCCATGGGACAGTTGGTGAAGCTTTCTTT,CASSHGTVGEAFF
-,TRBJ1-1,TRBV28,-,TGTGCCAGCAGAGAGAGAATAGCTTCGAACACTGAAGCTTTCTTT,CASRERIASNTEAFF
TRBD2,TRBJ2-7,TRBV7-6,-,TGTGCCAGCAGCCCGGGACTAGCCACCGGCGAGCAGTACTTC,CASSPGLATGEQYF
-,TRBJ2-7,TRBV7-2,-,TGTGCCAGCAGCCCAGGGTCCGGGTCCTACGAGCAGTACTTC,CASSPGSGSYEQYF
TRBD1,TRBJ2-7,TRBV4-1,-,TGCGCCAGCAGCCGGGATACAGGGGCATACCTGTACTTC,CASSRDTGAYLYF
-,TRBJ1-4,TRBV7-9,-,TGTGCCAGCAGCTTTCAGGGCGCTAATGAAAAACTGTTTTTT,CASSFQGANEKLFF
TRBD1,TRBJ2-7,TRBV30,-,TGTGCCTGGAGTACGGGACAGGGAACCTACGAGCAGTACTTC,CAWSTGQGTYEQYF
-,TRBJ2-3,TRBV9,-,TGTGCCAGCACCCCGTGGGGAGGCCTCACAGATACGCAGTATTTT,CASTPWGGLTDTQYF
TRBD1,TRBJ1-1,TRBV5-1,-,TGCGCCAGCAGCTTGGGACCGACAGGGAGGAGTTCTGAAGCTTTCTTT,CASSLGPTGRSSEAFF
-,TRBJ2-2,TRBV5-1,-,TGCGCCAGCAGATCTAGGGGGAACGGGGAGCTGTTTTTT,CASRSRGNGELFF
TRBD2,TRBJ2-7,TRBV29-1,-,TGCAGCGTTGAAAAGAGCGGGAGTATATACGAGCAGTACTTC,CSVEKSGSIYEQYF